The following is a TCR beta chain sequence with its context. The sample originates from a study of T cell changes during pregnancy in multiple sclerosis. Method: immunoSEQ multiplex PCR; TCRdb's copy keeps in-frame clones and lacks some. Among some 87,000 clones listed, approximately 92% were seen once. Material: CD4+ T cells from peripheral blood mononuclear cells, obtained before pregnancy. This receptor was taken from a female donor with multiple sclerosis, enrolled in a pregnancy study.

The CDR3 sequence: CASSGGQLAGELFF. In nucleotides, the CDR3 is TGTGCCAGCAGCGGCGGACAGTTGGCCGGGGAGCTGTTTTTT. J is TRBJ2-2 and V is TRBV9; weak D call: TRBD1 (6 bases). This CDR3 contains 14 residues. Germline V gives CDR1 SGDLS, CDR2 YYNGEE. V was cut by 3 bases and J by 6 bases, with 12 bases left in between. The variable domain in full, with the rest retrieved from reference TRBV9 and TRBJ2-2, is DSGVTQTPKHLITATGQRVTLRCSPRSGDLSVYWYQQSLDQGLQFLIQYYNGEERAKGNILERFSAQQFPDLHSELNLSSLELGDSALYFCASSGGQLAGELFFGEGSRLTVL.